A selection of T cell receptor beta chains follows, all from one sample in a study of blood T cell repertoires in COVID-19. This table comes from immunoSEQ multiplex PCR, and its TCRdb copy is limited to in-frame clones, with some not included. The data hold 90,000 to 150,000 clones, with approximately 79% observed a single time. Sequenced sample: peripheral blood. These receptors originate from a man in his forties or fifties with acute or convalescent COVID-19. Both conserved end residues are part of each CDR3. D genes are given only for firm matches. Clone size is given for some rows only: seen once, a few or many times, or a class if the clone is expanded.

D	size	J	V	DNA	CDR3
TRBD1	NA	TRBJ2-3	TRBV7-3	TGTGCCAGCAGCCCTCGACAGGGTAGCACAGATACGCAGTATTTT	CASSPRQGSTDTQYF
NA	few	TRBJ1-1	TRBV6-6	TGTGCCAGCAGTTATGGCCAGAACACTGAAGCTTTCTTT	CASSYGQNTEAFF
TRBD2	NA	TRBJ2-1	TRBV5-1	TGCGCCAGCAGCTTGGGACTAGCAGCCTACAATGAGCAGTTCTTC	CASSLGLAAYNEQFF
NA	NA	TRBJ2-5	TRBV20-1	TGCAGTGCTAGTCGAACAGTCTGGGAGACCCAGTACTTC	CSASRTVWETQYF
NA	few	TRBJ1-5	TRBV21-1	TGTGCCAGCAGCACTACCACCGGGACAGGGTGCGCTGGGGTTAATCAGCCCCAGCATTTT	CASSTTTGTGCAGVNQPQHF
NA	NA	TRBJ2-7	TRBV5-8	TGTGCCAGCAGCTCGACAGTGCTCACCTACGAGCAGTACTTC	CASSSTVLTYEQYF
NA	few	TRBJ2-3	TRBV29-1	TGCAGCGTTGCCCGCCTTAGGTATTTT	CSVARLRYF
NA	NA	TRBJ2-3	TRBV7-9	TGTGCCAGCAGCTTCGGGGATACGCAGTATTTT	CASSFGDTQYF
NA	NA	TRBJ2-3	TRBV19	TGTGCCTCAACCAGTACGGGTAGCACAGATACGCAGTATTTT	CASTSTGSTDTQYF
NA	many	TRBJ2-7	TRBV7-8	TGTGCCAGCAGCTTAGAGGGAGGCGCCTCCTACGAGCAGTACTTC	CASSLEGGASYEQYF
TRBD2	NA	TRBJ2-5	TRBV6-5	TGTGCCAGCAGGTTAGCGGGGGGGCGAGAGACCCAGTACTTC	CASRLAGGRETQYF
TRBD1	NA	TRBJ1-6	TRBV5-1	TGCGCCAGCAGCCCCGACAGGGGGACCTCACCCCTCCACTTT	CASSPDRGTSPLHF
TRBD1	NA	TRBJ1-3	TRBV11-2	TGTGCCAGCAGCCGACAGGGGATCGCCTCTGGAAACACCATATATTTT	CASSRQGIASGNTIYF
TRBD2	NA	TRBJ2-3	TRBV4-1	TGCGCCAGCAGCCTAAGTCGGTCTAGCGGTAGCACAGATACGCAGTATTTT	CASSLSRSSGSTDTQYF
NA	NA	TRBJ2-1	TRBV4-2	TGTGCCAGCAGCCAAGTTGGCAGTATGATGATCTTC	CASSQVGSMMIF
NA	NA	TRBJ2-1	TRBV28	TGTGCCAGCAGTTCACCAGGGGAGGGCTCCTACAATGAGCAGTTCTTC	CASSSPGEGSYNEQFF
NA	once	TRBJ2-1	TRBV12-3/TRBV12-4	TGTGCCAGCAGTTTGGCCCAGTACAATGAGCAGTTCTTC	CASSLAQYNEQFF
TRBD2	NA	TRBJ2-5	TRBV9	TGTGCCAGCAGCGTAGATTGGGGGGGGTACCAAGAGACCCAGTACTTC	CASSVDWGGYQETQYF
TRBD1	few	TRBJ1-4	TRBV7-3	TGTGCCAGCAGCCCAGGGACAGGGTTCGATAATGAAAAACTGTTTTTT	CASSPGTGFDNEKLFF
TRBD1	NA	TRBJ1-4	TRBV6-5	TGTGCCAGCAGTTATGGGACAGGGGGTACTGAAAAACTGTTTTTT	CASSYGTGGTEKLFF
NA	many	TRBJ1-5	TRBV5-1	TGCGCCAGCAGCTTGGATGCGGGGCTTAGCAATCAGCCCCAGCATTTT	CASSLDAGLSNQPQHF
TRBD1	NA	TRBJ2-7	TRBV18	TGTGCCAGCTCACCCGGGACAGACGAGCAGTACTTC	CASSPGTDEQYF
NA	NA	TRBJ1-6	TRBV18	TGTGCCAGCTCACCTGCGGCGGGAAATTCACCCCTCCACTTT	CASSPAAGNSPLHF
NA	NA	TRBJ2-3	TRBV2	TGTGCCAGCAGTGCACAGGTTGATACGCAGTATTTT	CASSAQVDTQYF
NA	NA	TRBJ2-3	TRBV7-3	TGTGCCAGCAGCTTGGGACACAGCACAGATACGCAGTATTTT	CASSLGHSTDTQYF
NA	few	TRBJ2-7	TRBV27	TGTGCCAGCAGCCAATACGCTAGCTACGAGCAGTACTTC	CASSQYASYEQYF
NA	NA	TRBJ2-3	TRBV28	TGTGCCAGCAGTTTACGGGGAGATACGCAGTATTTT	CASSLRGDTQYF
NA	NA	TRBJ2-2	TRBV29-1	TGCAGCGTCGCTGGGGGCGGGAGCCGGCACACCGGGGAGCTGTTTTTT	CSVAGGGSRHTGELFF
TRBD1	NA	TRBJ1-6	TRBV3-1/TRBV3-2	TGTGCCAGCAGCCAAGATCCCGACAGGGACTATAATTCACCCCTCCACTTT	CASSQDPDRDYNSPLHF
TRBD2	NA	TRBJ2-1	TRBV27	TGTGCCAGCAGTTTTAGCGGGGCAGAGAATGAGCAGTTCTTC	CASSFSGAENEQFF
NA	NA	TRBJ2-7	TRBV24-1	TGTGCCACCAGTGATCTGCAGGGGGGTTCCTACGAGCAGTACTTC	CATSDLQGGSYEQYF
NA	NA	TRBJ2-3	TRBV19	TGTGCCAGTAGTGGGGGACACCAAGGCACAGATACGCAGTATTTT	CASSGGHQGTDTQYF
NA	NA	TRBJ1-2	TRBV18	TGTGCCAGCTCCCCGAGGGCAGAGAACTATGGCTACACCTTC	CASSPRAENYGYTF
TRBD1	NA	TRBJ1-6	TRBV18	TGTGCCAGCTCACCACAGAGGGACAGGGGGCTAAATTCACCCCTCCACTTT	CASSPQRDRGLNSPLHF
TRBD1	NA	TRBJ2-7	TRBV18	TGTGCCAGCTCACTTAATTTGGGACAGGGGGACTACGAGCAGTACTTC	CASSLNLGQGDYEQYF
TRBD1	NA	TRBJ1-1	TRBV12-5	TGTGCTAGTGGTTTGGCGAACAGGGGGCGGACTGAAGCTTTCTTT	CASGLANRGRTEAFF
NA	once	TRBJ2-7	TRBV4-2	TGTGCCAGCAGCCAAGAGGGGGGAAATACCTACGAGCAGTACTTC	CASSQEGGNTYEQYF
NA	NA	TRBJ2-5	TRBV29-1	TGCAGCGTTGATTTGGGGCTCCAAGAGACCCAGTACTTC	CSVDLGLQETQYF
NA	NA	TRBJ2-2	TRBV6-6	TGTGCCAGCACTCAACCCCACAGGGTTGCCACCGGGGAGCTGTTTTTT	CASTQPHRVATGELFF
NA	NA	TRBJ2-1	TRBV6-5	TGTGCCAGCAGTAAACTAGTTAGAAACAATGAGCAGTTCTTC	CASSKLVRNNEQFF
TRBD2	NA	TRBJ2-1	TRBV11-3	TGTGCCAGCAGCCCGGGACTAGCGGGATCCGATGAGCAGTTCTTC	CASSPGLAGSDEQFF
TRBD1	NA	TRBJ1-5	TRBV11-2	TGTGCCAGCAGCTTAGATATGACAGGGAATCAGCCCCAGCATTTT	CASSLDMTGNQPQHF
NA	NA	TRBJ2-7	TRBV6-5	TGTGCCAGCACGATCATTCTCCGGAGGTACGAGCAGTACTTC	CASTIILRRYEQYF
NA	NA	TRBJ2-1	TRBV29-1	TGCAGCGTCCCACAGGGAAATGAGCAGTTCTTC	CSVPQGNEQFF
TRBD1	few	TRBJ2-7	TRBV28	TGTGCCACCTGGAGCAGGGACAGGGTTTACGAGCAGTACTTC	CATWSRDRVYEQYF
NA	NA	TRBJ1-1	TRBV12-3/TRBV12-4	TGTGCCAGCAGTTTTGACAGAAACACTGAAGCTTTCTTT	CASSFDRNTEAFF
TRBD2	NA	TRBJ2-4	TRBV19	TGTGCCAGTAGTGTACCTTCCGGGACTAGGTCCAACATTCAGTACTTC	CASSVPSGTRSNIQYF
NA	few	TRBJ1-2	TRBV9	TGTGCCAGCAGCGTAGATCGGGGGTCTTATGGCTACACCTTC	CASSVDRGSYGYTF
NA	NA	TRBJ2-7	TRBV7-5	TGTGCCAGAAGCTTATGTGGTTATACGACGCGGAGGGGCCCCTACGAGCAGTACTTC	CARSLCGYTTRRGPYEQYF
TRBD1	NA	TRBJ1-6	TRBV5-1	TGCGCCAGCAGCTTGGGACAGGGTGCTTCACCCCTCCACTTT	CASSLGQGASPLHF
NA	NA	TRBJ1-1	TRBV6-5	TGTGCCAGCGGTTTAAGCACAGTGAACACTGAAGCTTTCTTT	CASGLSTVNTEAFF
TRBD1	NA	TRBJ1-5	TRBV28	TGTGCCAGCAGAACGACAGGGAATGGAGAGCAGCCCCAGCATTTT	CASRTTGNGEQPQHF
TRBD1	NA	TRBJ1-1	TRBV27	TGTGCCAGCAGTTACCAGGGGGCGGCTGAAGCTTTCTTT	CASSYQGAAEAFF
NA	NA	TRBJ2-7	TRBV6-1	TGTGCCAGCAGTGAAGTGCAGGGCTGGTCCTACGAGCAGTACTTC	CASSEVQGWSYEQYF
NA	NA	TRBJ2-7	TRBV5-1	TGCGCCAGCAGCTTGCGGGATAGGGCATATGAGCAGTACTTC	CASSLRDRAYEQYF
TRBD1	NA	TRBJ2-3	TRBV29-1	TGCAGCTTCGGGACAGGCACAGATACGCAGTATTTT	CSFGTGTDTQYF
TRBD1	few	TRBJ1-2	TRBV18	TGTGCCAGCTCCCTACGGGACAGAATTTATGGCTACACCTTC	CASSLRDRIYGYTF
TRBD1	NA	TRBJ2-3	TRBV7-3	TGTGCCAGCAGCTCAGGTTCAGGGGGTAGCGCAGATACGCAGTATTTT	CASSSGSGGSADTQYF
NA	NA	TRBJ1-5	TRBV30	TGTGCCTGGGCAACAGGGAATCAGCCCCAGCATTTT	CAWATGNQPQHF
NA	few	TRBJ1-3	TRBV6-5	TGTGCCAGCAGGTCTTGGGGGAGGGCATATTTT	CASRSWGRAYF